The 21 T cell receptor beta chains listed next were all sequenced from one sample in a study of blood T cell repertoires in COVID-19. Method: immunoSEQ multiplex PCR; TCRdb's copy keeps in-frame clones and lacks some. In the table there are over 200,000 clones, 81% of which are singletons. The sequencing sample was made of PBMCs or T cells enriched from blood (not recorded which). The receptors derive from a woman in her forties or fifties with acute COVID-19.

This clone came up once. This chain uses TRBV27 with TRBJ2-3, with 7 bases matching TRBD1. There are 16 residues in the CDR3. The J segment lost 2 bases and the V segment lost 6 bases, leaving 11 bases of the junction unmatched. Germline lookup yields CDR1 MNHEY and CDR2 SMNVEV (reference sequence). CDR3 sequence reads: CASSGVGTAITDTQYF. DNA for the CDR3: TGTGCCAGCAGCGGGGTGGGGACAGCGATCACAGATACGCAGTATTTT.

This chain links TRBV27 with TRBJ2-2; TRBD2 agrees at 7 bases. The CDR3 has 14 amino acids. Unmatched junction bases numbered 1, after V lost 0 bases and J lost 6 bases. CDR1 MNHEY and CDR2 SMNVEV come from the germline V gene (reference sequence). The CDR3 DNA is TGTGCCAGCAGTTTATCCCGGGGGGCCGGGGAGCTGTTTTTT. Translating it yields CASSLSRGAGELFF.

The CDR3 nucleotides read TGTGCCTGGAGTAGCCAGGGTCCGCGCGAGCAGTACTTC. Its protein is CAWSSQGPREQYF. The chain employs TRBV30 and TRBJ2-7; tentative D call: TRBD1 (5 bases). Germline CDR1 and CDR2: GTSNPN and SVGIG (reference sequence). This CDR3 is built from 13 residues. The V and J ends lost 2 bases and 6 bases respectively, with 14 bases between them.

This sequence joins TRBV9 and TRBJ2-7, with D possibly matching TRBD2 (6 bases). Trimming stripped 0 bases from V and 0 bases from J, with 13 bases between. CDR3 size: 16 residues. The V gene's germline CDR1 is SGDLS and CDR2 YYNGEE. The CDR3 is CASSVGGAKSSYEQYF. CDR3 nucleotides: TGTGCCAGCAGCGTAGGCGGGGCGAAGAGCTCCTACGAGCAGTACTTC.

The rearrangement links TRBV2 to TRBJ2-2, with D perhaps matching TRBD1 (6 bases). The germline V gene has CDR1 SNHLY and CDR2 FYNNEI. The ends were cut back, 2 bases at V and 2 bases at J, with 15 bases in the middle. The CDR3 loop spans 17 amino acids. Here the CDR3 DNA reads TGTGCCAGCAGTGAAAACCGGCAGGGGTATAACACCGGGGAGCTGTTTTTT. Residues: CASSENRQGYNTGELFF. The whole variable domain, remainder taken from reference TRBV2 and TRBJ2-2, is EPEVTQTPSHQVTQMGQEVILRCVPISNHLYFYWYRQILGQKVEFLVSFYNNEISEKSEIFDDQFSVERPDGSNFTLKIRSTKLEDSAMYFCASSENRQGYNTGELFFGEGSRLTVL.

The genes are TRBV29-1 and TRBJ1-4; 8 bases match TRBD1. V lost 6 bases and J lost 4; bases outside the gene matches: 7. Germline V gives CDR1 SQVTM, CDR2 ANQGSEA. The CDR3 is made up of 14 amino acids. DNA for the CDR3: TGCAGCGTCCTGGGACAGGACGTTAATGAAAAACTGTTTTTT. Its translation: CSVLGQDVNEKLFF.

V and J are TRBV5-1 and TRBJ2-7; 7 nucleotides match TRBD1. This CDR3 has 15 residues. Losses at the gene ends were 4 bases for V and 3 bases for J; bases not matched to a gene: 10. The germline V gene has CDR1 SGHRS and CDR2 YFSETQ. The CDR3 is CASSPLGQNHYEQYF. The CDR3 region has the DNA TGCGCCAGCAGCCCCTTGGGACAGAACCACTACGAGCAGTACTTC.

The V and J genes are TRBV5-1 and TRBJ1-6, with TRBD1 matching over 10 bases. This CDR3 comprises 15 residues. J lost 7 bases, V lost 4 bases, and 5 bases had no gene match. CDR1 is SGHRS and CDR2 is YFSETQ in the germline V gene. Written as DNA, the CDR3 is TGCGCCAGCAGCGGACAGGGGGTGGGGAATTCACCCCTCCACTTT. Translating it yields CASSGQGVGNSPLHF.

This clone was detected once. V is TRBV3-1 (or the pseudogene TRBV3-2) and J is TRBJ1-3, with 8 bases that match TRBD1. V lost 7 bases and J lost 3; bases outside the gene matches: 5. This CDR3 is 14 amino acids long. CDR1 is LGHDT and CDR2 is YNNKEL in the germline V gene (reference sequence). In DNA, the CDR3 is TGTGCCAGCAACTCACAGGGGGGTGGAAACACCATATATTTT. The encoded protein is CASNSQGGGNTIYF.

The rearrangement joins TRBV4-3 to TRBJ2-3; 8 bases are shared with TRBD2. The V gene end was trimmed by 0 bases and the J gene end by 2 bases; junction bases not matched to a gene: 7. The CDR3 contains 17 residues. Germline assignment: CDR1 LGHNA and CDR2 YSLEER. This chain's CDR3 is CASSQDKVAGNTDTQYF. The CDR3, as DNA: TGCGCCAGCAGCCAAGATAAGGTAGCGGGGAACACAGATACGCAGTATTTT.

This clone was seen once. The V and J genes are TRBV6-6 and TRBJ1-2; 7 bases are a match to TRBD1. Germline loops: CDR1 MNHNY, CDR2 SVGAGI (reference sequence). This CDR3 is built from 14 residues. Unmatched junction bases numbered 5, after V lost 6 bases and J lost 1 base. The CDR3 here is CASRGGQLNYGYTF. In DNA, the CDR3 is TGTGCCAGCAGGGGGGGACAGCTTAACTATGGCTACACCTTC.

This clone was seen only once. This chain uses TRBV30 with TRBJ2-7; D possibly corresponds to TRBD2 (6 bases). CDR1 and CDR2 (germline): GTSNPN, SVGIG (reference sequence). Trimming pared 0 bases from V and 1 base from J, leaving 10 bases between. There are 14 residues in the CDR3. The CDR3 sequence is CAWSVGAGSYEQYF. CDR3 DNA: TGTGCCTGGAGTGTTGGCGCGGGATCCTACGAGCAGTACTTC.

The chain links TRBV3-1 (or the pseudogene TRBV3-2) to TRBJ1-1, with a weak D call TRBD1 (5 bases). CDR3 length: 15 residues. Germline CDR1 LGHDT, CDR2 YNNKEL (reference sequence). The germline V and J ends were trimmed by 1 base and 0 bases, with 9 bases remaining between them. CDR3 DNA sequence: TGTGCCAGCAGCCAAGGGTCGACAGTGAACACTGAAGCTTTCTTT. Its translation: CASSQGSTVNTEAFF.

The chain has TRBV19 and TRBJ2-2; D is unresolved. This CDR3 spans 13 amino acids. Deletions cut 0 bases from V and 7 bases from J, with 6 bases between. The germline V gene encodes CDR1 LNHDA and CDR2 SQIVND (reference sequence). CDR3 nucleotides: TGTGCCAGTAGTATAGACCCCAGCGGGGAGCTGTTTTTT. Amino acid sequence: CASSIDPSGELFF.

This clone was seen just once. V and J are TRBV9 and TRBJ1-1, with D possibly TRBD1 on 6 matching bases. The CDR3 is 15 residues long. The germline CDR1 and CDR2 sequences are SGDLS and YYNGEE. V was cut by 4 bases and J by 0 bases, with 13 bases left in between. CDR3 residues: CASSPPAGVNTEAFF. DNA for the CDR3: TGTGCCAGCAGCCCCCCGGCAGGGGTGAACACTGAAGCTTTCTTT.

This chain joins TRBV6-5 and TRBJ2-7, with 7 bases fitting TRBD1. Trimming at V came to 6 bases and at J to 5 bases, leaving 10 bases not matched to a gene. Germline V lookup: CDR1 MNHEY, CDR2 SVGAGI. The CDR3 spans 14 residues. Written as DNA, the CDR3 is TGTGCCAGCAGATTCGACAGGGTGGAGGACGAGCAGTACTTC. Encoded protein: CASRFDRVEDEQYF.

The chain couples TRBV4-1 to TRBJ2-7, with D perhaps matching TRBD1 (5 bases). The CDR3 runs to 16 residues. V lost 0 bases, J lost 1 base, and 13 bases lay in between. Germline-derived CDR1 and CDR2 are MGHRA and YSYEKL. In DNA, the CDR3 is TGCGCCAGCAGCCAAGACCCCAGGGCTTTTTCCTACGAGCAGTACTTC. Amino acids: CASSQDPRAFSYEQYF.

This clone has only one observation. The CDR3, as DNA: TGTGCCAGCAGTGAAGCGGGGACTCGCGGTGAAAAACTGTTTTTT. Protein product: CASSEAGTRGEKLFF. The chain joins TRBV2 to TRBJ1-4; a possible D gene is TRBD1 (5 bases). With 0 bases removed from V and 7 bases from J, the gap between germline ends came to 12 bases. Germline CDR1 and CDR2: SNHLY and FYNNEI. This CDR3 is built from 15 residues. Looking up the rest from reference TRBV2 and TRBJ1-4 gives the full variable domain: EPEVTQTPSHQVTQMGQEVILRCVPISNHLYFYWYRQILGQKVEFLVSFYNNEISEKSEIFDDQFSVERPDGSNFTLKIRSTKLEDSAMYFCASSEAGTRGEKLFFGSGTQLSVL.

This CDR3 is CASSQDTPSTGFLGDTQYF. CDR3 coding DNA: TGCGCCAGCAGCCAAGATACTCCCTCGACAGGATTTCTGGGAGATACGCAGTATTTT. The chain carries TRBV4-1 and TRBJ2-3, with a weak D call TRBD1 (6 bases). CDR1 and CDR2 (germline): MGHRA, YSYEKL. CDR3 length: 19 residues. V lost 0 bases, J lost 5 bases, and 24 bases lay in between.

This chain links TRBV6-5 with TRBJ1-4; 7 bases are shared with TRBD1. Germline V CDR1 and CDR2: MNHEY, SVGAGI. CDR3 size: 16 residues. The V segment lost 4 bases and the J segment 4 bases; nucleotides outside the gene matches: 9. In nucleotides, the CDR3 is TGTGCCAGCAGTTTTATATCGGGACAGCTTAATGAAAAACTGTTTTTT. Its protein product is CASSFISGQLNEKLFF.

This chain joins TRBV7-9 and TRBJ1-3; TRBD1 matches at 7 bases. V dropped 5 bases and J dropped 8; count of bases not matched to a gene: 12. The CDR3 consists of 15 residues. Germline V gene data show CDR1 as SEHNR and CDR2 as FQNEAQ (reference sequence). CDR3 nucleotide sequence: TGTGCCAGCAGCCCATTACGAGGGGGCGCGGACACCATATATTTT. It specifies CASSPLRGGADTIYF.